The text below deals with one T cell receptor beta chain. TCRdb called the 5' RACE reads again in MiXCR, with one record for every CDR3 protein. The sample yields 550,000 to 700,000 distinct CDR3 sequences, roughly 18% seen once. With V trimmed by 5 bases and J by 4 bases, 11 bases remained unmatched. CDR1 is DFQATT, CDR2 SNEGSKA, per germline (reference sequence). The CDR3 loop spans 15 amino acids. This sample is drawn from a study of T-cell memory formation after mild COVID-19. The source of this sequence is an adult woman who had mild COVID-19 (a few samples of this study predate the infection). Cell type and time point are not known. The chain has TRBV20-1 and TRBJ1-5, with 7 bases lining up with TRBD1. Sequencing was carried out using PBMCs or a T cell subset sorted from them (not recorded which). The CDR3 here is CSALREGAANQPQHF. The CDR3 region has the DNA TGCAGTGCTCTAAGGGAGGGGGCAGCGAATCAGCCCCAGCATTTT.